The entry below describes one TCR beta chain. What it recognizes is unknown. The CDR3 is made up of 17 amino acids. V lost 6 bases, J lost 2 bases, and 23 bases lay in between. The germline V gene encodes CDR1 SGHTA and CDR2 FQGTGA. The record originates from a study of T cells in Graves' hyperthyroidism and ophthalmopathy. General observations from the study: Ophthalmopathy was separated from stable hyperthyroidism by a 13 V-J model.

From RNA transcripts, TCR beta CDR3 regions were amplified. The TCR CDR3 first-round RT-PCR relied on the HTBI primer set. In TCRdb, the multiplex PCR reads were re-called with MiXCR into one record per CDR3 protein. The table records fewer than 750,000 distinct CDR3 sequences, 40% to 55% of them present only once. These patients, aged 18 to 65, had recently diagnosed hyperthyroidism lasting under 2 months. Diagnoses used clinical symptoms, serum thyroxine and TRAb, thyroid ultrasound and orbital computed tomography. The clonotype originates from a woman younger than 30 with Graves' hyperthyroidism. Material for sequencing was peripheral blood or thyroid tissue (not recorded which). The chain recombines TRBV7-3 with TRBJ2-7; D not certain. The CDR3 DNA reads TGTGCCAGCAGTTCATTCCCTCGAGGACGGACCCCCTACGAGCAGTACTTC. This codes for CASSSFPRGRTPYEQYF.